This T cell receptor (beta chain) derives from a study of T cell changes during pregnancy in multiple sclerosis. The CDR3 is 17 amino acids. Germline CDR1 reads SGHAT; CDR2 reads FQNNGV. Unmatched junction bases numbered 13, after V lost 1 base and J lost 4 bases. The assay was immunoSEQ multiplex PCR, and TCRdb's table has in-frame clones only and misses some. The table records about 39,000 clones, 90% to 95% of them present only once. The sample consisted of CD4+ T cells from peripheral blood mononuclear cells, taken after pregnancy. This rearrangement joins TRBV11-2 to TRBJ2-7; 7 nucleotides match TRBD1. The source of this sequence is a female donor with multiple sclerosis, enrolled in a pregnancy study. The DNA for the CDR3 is TGTGCCAGCAGCTTAGGGGCTACGGGACAGAGCCTTTACGAGCAGTACTTC. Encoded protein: CASSLGATGQSLYEQYF.